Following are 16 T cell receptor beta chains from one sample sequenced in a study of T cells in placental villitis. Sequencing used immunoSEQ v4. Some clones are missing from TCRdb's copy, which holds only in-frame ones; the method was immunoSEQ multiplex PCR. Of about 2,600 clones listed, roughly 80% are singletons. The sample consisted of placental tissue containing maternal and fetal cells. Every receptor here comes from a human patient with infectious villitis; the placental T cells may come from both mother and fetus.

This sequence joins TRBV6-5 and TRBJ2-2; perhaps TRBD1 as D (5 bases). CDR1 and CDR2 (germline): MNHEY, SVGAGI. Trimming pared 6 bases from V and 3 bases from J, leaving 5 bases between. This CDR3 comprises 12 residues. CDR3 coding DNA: TGTGCCAGCAGGACAGACACCGGGGAGCTGTTTTTT. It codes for CASRTDTGELFF.

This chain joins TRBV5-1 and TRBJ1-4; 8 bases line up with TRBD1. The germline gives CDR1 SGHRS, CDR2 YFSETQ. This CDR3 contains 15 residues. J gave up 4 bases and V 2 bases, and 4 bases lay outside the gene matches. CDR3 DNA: TGCGCCAGCAGCTTCCAGGGGGCTGATAATGAAAAACTGTTTTTT. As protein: CASSFQGADNEKLFF.

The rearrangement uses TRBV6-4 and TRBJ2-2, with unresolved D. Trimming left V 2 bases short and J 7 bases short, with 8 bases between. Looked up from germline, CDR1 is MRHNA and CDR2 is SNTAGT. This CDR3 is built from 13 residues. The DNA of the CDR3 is TGTGCCAGCAGTGACCGGTTTGACGGGGAGCTGTTTTTT. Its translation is CASSDRFDGELFF.

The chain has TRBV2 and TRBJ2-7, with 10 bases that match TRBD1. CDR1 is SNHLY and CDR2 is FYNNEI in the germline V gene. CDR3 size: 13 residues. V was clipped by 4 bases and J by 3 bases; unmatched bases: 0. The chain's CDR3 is CASSGTGGYEQYF. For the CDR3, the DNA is TGTGCCAGCAGTGGGACAGGGGGCTACGAGCAGTACTTC.

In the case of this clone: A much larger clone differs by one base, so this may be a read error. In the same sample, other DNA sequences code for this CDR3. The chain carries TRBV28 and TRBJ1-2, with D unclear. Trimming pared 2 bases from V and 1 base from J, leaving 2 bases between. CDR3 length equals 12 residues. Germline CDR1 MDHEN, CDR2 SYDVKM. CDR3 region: CASSLDNYGYTF. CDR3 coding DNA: TGTGCCAGCAGTTTAGATAACTATGGCTACACCTTC.

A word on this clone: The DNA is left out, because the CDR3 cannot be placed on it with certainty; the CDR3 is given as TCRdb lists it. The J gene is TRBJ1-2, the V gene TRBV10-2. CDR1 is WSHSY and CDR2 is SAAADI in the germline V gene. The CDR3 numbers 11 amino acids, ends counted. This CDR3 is CATVATGTATF.

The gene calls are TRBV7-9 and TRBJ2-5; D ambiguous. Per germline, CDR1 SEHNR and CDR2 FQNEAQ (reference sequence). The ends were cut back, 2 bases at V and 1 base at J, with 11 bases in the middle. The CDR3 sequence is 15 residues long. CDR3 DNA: TGTGCCAGCAGCTTACAGGCTTTCATCCAAGAGACCCAGTACTTC. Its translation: CASSLQAFIQETQYF.

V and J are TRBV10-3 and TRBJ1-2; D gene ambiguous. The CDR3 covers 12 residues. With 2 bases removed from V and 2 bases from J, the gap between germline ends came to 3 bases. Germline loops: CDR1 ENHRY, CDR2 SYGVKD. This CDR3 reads CAISETNYGYTF. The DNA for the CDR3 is TGTGCCATCAGTGAGACAAACTATGGCTACACCTTC.

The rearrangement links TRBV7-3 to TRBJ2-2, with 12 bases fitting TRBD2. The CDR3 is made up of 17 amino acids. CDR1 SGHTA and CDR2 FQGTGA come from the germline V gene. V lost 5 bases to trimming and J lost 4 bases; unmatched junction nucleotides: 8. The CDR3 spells CASSRLAGGPGTGELFF. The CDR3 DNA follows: TGTGCCAGCAGCCGCCTAGCGGGAGGGCCCGGCACCGGGGAGCTGTTTTTT.

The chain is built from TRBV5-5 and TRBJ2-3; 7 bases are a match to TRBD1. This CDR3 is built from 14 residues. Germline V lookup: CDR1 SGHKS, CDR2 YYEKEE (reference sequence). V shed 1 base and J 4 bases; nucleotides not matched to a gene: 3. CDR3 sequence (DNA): TGTGCCAGCAGCTTGTGGCAGGGGGCAGATACGCAGTATTTT. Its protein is CASSLWQGADTQYF.

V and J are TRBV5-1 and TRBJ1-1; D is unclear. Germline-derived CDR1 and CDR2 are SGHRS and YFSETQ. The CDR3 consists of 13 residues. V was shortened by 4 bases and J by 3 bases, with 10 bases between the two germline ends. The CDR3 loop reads CASSPLLDTEAFF. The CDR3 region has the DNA TGCGCCAGCAGCCCGCTTTTGGACACTGAAGCTTTCTTT.

CDR3 coding DNA: TGTGCCAGCAGCAAGGGTCAGCCCCAGCATTTT. Its protein is CASSKGQPQHF. This chain links TRBV21-1 with TRBJ1-5. TRBV21-1 is tagged as a pseudogene. CDR3 length: 11 amino acids.

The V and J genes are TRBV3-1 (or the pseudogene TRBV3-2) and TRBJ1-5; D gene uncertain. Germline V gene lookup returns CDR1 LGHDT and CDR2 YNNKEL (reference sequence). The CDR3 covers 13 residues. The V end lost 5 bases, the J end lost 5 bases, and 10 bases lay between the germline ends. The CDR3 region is CASSKMVDQPQHF. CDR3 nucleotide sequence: TGTGCCAGCAGCAAGATGGTCGATCAGCCCCAGCATTTT.

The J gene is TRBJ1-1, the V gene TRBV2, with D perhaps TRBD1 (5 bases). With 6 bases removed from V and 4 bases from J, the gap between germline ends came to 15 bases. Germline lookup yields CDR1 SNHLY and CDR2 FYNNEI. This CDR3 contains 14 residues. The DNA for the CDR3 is TGTGCCAGCAGCTCCCAAAAGGGGATCACTGAAGCTTTCTTT. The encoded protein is CASSSQKGITEAFF.

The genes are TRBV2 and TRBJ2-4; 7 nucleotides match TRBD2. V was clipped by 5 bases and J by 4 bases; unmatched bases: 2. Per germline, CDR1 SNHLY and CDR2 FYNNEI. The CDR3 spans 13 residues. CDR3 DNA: TGTGCCAGCAGTACTAGCGTGAAAAACATTCAGTACTTC. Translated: CASSTSVKNIQYF.

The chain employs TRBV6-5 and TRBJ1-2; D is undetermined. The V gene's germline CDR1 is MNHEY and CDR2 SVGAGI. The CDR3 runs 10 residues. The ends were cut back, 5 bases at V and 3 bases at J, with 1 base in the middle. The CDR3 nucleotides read TGTGCCAGCAGTCACTATGGCTACACCTTC. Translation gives CASSHYGYTF.